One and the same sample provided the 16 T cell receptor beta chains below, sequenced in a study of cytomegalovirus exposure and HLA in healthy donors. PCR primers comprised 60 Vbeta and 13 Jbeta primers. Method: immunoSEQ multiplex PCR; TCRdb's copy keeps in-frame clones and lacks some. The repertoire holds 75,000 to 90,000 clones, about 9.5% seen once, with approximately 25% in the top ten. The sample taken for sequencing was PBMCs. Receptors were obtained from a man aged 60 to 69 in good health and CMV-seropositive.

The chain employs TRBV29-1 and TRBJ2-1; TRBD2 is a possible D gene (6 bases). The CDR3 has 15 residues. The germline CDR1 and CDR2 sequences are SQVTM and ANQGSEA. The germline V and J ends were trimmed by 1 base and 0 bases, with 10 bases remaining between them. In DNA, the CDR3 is TGCAGCGTTGAAGTTGCGGGGTCCTCCTACAATGAGCAGTTCTTC. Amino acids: CSVEVAGSSYNEQFF.

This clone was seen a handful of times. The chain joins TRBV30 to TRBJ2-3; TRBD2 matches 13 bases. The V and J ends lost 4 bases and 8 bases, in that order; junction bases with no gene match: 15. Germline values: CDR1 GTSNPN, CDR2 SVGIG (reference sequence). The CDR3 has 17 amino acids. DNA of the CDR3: TGTGCCTGGACTTTTGGACTAGCGGGAGTTTCTGCAGGTACGCAGTATTTT. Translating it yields CAWTFGLAGVSAGTQYF.

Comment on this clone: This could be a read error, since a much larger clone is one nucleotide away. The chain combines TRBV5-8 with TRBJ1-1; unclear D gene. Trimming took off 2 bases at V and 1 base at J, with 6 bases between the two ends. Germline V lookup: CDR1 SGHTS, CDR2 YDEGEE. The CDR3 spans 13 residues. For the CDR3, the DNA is TGTGCCAGCAGCTTTAACAGGAACACTGAAGCTTTCTTT. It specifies CASSFNRNTEAFF.

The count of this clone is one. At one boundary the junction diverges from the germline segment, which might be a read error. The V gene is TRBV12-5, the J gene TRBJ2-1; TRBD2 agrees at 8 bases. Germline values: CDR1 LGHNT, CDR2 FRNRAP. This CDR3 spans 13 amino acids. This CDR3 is CASTSGVYTEQFF. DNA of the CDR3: TGTGCTAGTACTAGCGGAGTTTACACTGAGCAGTTCTTC.

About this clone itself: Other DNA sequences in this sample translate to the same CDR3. The CDR3 nucleotides read TGCGCCAGCAGCTTGAGACAGGGGAACACTGAAGCTTTCTTT. This sequence encodes CASSLRQGNTEAFF. The V call is TRBV5-1, the J call TRBJ1-1; TRBD1 matches 7 bases. This CDR3 contains 14 residues. Trimming took 1 base from V and 1 from J; bases not matched to a gene: 1. From germline, CDR1 is SGHRS and CDR2 YFSETQ.

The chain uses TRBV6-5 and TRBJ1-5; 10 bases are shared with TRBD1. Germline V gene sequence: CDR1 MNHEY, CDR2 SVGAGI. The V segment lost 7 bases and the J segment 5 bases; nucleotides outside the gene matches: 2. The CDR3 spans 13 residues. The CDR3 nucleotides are TGTGCCAGCATAGGGACAGGGGATCAGCCCCAGCATTTT. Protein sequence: CASIGTGDQPQHF.

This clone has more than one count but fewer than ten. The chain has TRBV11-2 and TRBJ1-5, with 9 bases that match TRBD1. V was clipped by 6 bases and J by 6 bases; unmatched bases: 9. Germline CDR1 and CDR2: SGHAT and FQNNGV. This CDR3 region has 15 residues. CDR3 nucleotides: TGTGCCAGCAGTGCCACAGGGGGCTTGGGTCAGCCCCAGCATTTT. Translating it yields CASSATGGLGQPQHF.

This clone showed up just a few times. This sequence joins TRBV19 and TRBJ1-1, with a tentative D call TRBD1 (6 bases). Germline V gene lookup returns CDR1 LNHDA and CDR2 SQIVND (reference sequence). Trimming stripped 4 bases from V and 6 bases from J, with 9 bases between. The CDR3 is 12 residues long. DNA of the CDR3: TGTGCCAGTAGTAAGGGGGACCCTGAAGCTTTCTTT. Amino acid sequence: CASSKGDPEAFF.

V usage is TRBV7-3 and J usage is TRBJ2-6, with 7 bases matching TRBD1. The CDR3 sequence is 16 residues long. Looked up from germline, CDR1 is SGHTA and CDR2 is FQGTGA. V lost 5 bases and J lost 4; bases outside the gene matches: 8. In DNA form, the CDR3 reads TGTGCCAGCAGCCCGCTACAGGGGACCGGGGCCAACGTCCTGACTTTC. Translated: CASSPLQGTGANVLTF.

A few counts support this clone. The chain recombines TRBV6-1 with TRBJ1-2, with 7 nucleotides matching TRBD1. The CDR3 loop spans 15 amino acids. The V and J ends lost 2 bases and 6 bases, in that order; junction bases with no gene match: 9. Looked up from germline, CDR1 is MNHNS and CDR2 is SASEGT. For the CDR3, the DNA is TGTGCCAGCAGTGAAACCGGGGAAGGGGGCGATGGCTACACCTTC. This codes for CASSETGEGGDGYTF.

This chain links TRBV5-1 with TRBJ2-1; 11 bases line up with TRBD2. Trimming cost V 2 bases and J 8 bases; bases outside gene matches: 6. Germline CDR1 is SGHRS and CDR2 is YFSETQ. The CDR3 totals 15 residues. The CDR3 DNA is TGCGCCAGCAGCTTACTAGCGGGAGACGGGGATGAGCAGTTCTTC. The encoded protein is CASSLLAGDGDEQFF.

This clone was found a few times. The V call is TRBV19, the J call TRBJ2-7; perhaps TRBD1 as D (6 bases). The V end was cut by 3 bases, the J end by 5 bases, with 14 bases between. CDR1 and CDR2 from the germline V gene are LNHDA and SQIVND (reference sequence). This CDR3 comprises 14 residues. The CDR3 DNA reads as TGTGCCAGTAGTATTGACAGGCTCGCCGACGAGCAGTACTTC. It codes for CASSIDRLADEQYF. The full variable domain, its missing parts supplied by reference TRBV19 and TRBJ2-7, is DGGITQSPKYLFRKEGQNVTLSCEQNLNHDAMYWYRQDPGQGLRLIYYSQIVNDFQKGDIAEGYSVSREKKESFPLTVTSAQKNPTAFYLCASSIDRLADEQYFGPGTRLTVT.

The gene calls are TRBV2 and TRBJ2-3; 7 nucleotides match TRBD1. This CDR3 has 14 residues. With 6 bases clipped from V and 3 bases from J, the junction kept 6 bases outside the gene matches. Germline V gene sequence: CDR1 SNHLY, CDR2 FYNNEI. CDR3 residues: CASRGDRLTDTQYF. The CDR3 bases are TGTGCCAGCAGGGGGGACAGATTGACAGATACGCAGTATTTT.

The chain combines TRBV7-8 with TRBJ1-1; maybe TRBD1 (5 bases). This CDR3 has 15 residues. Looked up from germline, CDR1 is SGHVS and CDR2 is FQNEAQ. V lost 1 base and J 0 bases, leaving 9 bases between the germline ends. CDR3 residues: CASSLVQGMNTEAFF. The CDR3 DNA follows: TGTGCCAGCAGCTTAGTCCAGGGAATGAACACTGAAGCTTTCTTT.

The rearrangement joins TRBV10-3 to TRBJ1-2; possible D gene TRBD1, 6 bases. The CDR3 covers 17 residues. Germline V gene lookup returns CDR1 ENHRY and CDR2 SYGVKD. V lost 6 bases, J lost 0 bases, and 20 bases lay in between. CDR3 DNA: TGTGCCATCAGCGCGAGGCAGGGGCAAGTGACTAACTATGGCTACACCTTC. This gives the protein CAISARQGQVTNYGYTF.

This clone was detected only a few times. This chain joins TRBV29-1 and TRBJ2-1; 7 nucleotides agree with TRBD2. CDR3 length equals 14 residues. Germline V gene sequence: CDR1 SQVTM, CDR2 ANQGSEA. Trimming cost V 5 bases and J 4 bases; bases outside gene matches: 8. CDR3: CSVFLAVDYNEQFF. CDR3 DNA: TGCAGCGTTTTTCTAGCGGTGGATTACAATGAGCAGTTCTTC.